Only a few counts were recorded for the clone carrying this T cell receptor (beta chain). Its target is unknown. Genomic DNA was employed as the template in profiling TCR beta VDJ and CDR3. From the reads, TCRdb called clonotypes with MiXCR, one entry per CDR3 protein. The data contain roughly 150,000 distinct CDR3 sequences, about 45% of them singletons. Patients chosen for sequencing had CD8+CD57+ cells that had expanded, as shown by flow cytometry. The blood sampling took place in patients who had so far received no therapy. V lost 8 bases to trimming and J lost 5 bases; unmatched junction nucleotides: 7. Germline V lookup: CDR1 SQVTM, CDR2 ANQGSEA. The CDR3 extends over 14 amino acids. The data originate from a study of CD8+CD57+ T cells in acquired aplastic anemia. Study overall: Sorted cells (CD4+ and CD8+) yielded DNA amounts that averaged approximately 3.2 ug. Study observations and caveats: Levels of CD8+ Simpson's diversity were not significantly distinct in patients versus controls. Researchers report that 25 to 35 CD8+ CDR3 sequences appeared in both patients and controls.

The gene calls are TRBV29-1 and TRBJ2-1; 12 bases line up with TRBD2. The TCR comes from a human donor with aplastic anemia. Sequenced material: sorted CD4+, CD8+, or CD8+CD57+ T cells (not recorded which) from PBMCs. The CDR3 loop reads CSYRTSGADNEQFF. The DNA for the CDR3 is TGCAGCTACCGGACTAGCGGGGCTGACAATGAGCAGTTCTTC.